Shown below are 12 T cell receptor beta chains from a single sample sequenced in a study of T cells in Graves' hyperthyroidism and ophthalmopathy. What was amplified from RNA transcripts were TCR beta CDR3 regions. Using the HTBI primer set, a first-round RT-PCR was run on the TCR CDR3. TCRdb called the multiplex PCR reads again in MiXCR, with one record for every CDR3 protein. The data show 300,000 to 400,000 distinct CDR3 sequences, about 13% seen once. Sequenced material: blood. The origin of the receptors is a woman aged 18 to 35 with Graves' hyperthyroidism.

As concerns this clonotype: This CDR3 fails to terminate in the conserved phenylalanine or tryptophan, so it likely reflects a read error. The chain is built from TRBV7-9 and TRBJ1-1, with D unresolved. This CDR3 is built from 12 residues. Trimming removed 3 bases at V and 8 bases at J, with 10 bases between. Germline V gene sequence: CDR1 SEHNR, CDR2 FQNEAQ (reference sequence). As DNA, the CDR3 is TGTGCCAGCAGCTTCCAACAGCTCGAAGCTTTCCTT. Protein sequence: CASSFQQLEAFL.

There are many counts of this clonotype. V is TRBV20-1 and J is TRBJ1-1; D possibly corresponds to TRBD1 (6 bases). The germline gives CDR1 DFQATT, CDR2 SNEGSKA (reference sequence). Trimming left V 1 base short and J 0 bases short, with 15 bases between. The CDR3 sequence is 16 residues long. CDR3 sequence reads: CSARVQGKGMNTEAFF. CDR3 DNA sequence: TGCAGTGCTAGAGTCCAGGGGAAGGGAATGAACACTGAAGCTTTCTTT.

This clonotype appeared a single time. The chain has TRBV7-8 and TRBJ2-7; maybe TRBD2 (5 bases). The J call is in doubt because the DNA end fits TRBJ2-1 better. The CDR3 extends over 12 amino acids. Germline assignment: CDR1 SGHVS and CDR2 FQNEAQ. The CDR3 reads CASSLGTYEQFF. The DNA for the CDR3 is TGTGCCAGCAGCTTAGGGACTTACGAGCAGTTCTTC.

The chain has TRBV19 and TRBJ1-2, with no clear D. The CDR3 sequence is 14 residues long. Trimming pared 5 bases from V and 4 bases from J, leaving 14 bases between. Germline CDR1 reads LNHDA; CDR2 reads SQIVND (reference sequence). The CDR3: CASSPPSDGYGYTF. Written as DNA, the CDR3 is TGTGCCAGTAGTCCCCCGTCCGACGGCTATGGCTACACCTTC.

The rearrangement joins TRBV20-1 to TRBJ2-7, with TRBD2 matching over 12 bases. After removal of 0 bases from V and 0 bases from J, the junction contained 9 bases not matched to a gene. From germline, CDR1 is DFQATT and CDR2 SNEGSKA (reference sequence). The CDR3 loop spans 18 amino acids. CDR3 residues: CSARDLGLAGRSSYEQYF. The CDR3 bases are TGCAGTGCTAGAGATTTAGGACTAGCGGGAAGGAGCTCCTACGAGCAGTACTTC.

The chain combines TRBV19 with TRBJ2-5; no clear D gene. Germline loops: CDR1 LNHDA, CDR2 SQIVND (reference sequence). The CDR3 sequence is 12 residues long. The germline V and J ends were trimmed by 3 bases and 5 bases, with 7 bases remaining between them. This chain's CDR3 is CASSMSAETQYF. Here the CDR3 DNA reads TGTGCCAGTAGTATGAGTGCGGAGACCCAGTACTTC.

The V gene is TRBV3-1, the J gene TRBJ2-1; possibly TRBD2 for D (7 bases). This CDR3 comprises 17 residues. Germline assignment: CDR1 LGHDT and CDR2 YNNKEL (reference sequence). V dropped 4 bases and J dropped 2 bases, with 18 bases sitting between them. The CDR3 coding sequence is TGTGCCAGCAGCCCGAGAAGGGGGGGGGGGGCCTACAATGAGCAGTTCTTC. Residues: CASSPRRGGGAYNEQFF.

The chain combines TRBV13 with TRBJ1-2; D is perhaps TRBD1 (6 bases). Between the trimmed V and J ends, which lost 5 bases and 3 bases, there was a span of 13 bases. Germline values: CDR1 PRHDT, CDR2 FYEKMQ (reference sequence). The CDR3 consists of 14 residues. CDR3 sequence: CASSRGGLDYGYTF. CDR3 nucleotides: TGTGCCAGCAGCCGCGGGGGGCTCGACTATGGCTACACCTTC.

This clonotype was seen repeatedly, ten times or more. This chain links TRBV4-2 with TRBJ1-2; D is uncertain. The germline gives CDR1 LGHNA, CDR2 YNFKEQ. The V end lost 4 bases, the J end lost 8 bases, and 8 bases lay between the germline ends. The CDR3 length is 11 residues. Here the CDR3 reads CASSRGRGYTF. In nucleotides, the CDR3 is TGTGCCAGCAGCCGAGGCCGGGGCTACACCTTC.

This chain uses TRBV11-2 with TRBJ1-3, with D perhaps TRBD1 (5 bases). There are 17 residues in the CDR3. Germline loops: CDR1 SGHAT, CDR2 FQNNGV. V was cut by 4 bases and J by 0 bases, with 16 bases left in between. DNA for the CDR3: TGTGCCAGCAGCTCGCACGACAGCGCGAGCTCTGGAAACACCATATATTTT. This encodes CASSSHDSASSGNTIYF. The full variable domain, its missing parts supplied by reference TRBV11-2 and TRBJ1-3, is EAGVAQSPRYKIIEKRQSVAFWCNPISGHATLYWYQQILGQGPKLLIQFQNNGVVDDSQLPKDRFSAERLKGVDSTLKIQPAKLEDSAVYLCASSSHDSASSGNTIYFGEGSWLTVV.

This clonotype appeared many times. V gene TRBV6-2 or TRBV6-3 combines with J gene TRBJ2-1, with D possibly called TRBD1 or TRBD2 (5 bases each). This CDR3 region has 17 residues. The germline gives CDR1 MNHEY, CDR2 SVGEGT. V was pared by 6 bases and J by 4 bases, with 22 bases between. The CDR3 region is CASSYAGAGGIYNEQFF. The CDR3 nucleotides are TGTGCCAGCAGCTACGCCGGGGCAGGCGGAATTTACAATGAGCAGTTCTTC.

This clonotype was seen just once. This clone may be a read error of a much larger clone one base away. The J gene is TRBJ2-7, the V gene TRBV20-1, with 10 positions matching TRBD1. This CDR3 has 16 amino acids. The germline V gene has CDR1 DFQATT and CDR2 SNEGSKA (reference sequence). Trimming took 2 bases from V and 3 from J; bases not matched to a gene: 10. The CDR3 loop is CSARQLGGQGVYEQYF. The CDR3 DNA follows: TGCAGTGCTAGACAGCTAGGAGGACAGGGGGTCTACGAGCAGTACTTC.